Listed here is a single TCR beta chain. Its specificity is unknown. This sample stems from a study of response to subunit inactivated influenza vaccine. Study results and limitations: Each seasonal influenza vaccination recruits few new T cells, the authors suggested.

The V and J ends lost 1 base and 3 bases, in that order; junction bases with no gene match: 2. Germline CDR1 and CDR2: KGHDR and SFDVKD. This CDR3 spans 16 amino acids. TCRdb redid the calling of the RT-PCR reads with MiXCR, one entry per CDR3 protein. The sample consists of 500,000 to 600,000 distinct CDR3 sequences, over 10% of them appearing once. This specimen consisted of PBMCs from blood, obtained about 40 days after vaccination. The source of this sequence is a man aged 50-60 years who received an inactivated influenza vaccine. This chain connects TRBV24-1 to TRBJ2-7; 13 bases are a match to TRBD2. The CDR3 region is CATSDFGTSGIYEQYF. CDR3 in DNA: TGTGCCACCAGTGATTTCGGGACTAGCGGGATCTACGAGCAGTACTTC.